Ten or more counts support the clone carrying this TCR beta chain. The antigen remains unidentified. CDR1 and CDR2 from the germline V gene are LNHNV and YYDKDF (reference sequence). Trimming removed 0 bases at V and 1 base at J, with 7 bases between. The CDR3 sequence is 15 residues long. This sample is part of a study of T-cell reconstitution after alpha-beta-depleted transplantation in children. Study-level results: Surviving recipient cells, namely T cells and thymic progenitors, were the source of high day-60 TCRbeta diversity in some patients. One year after transplant, T-cell counts and diversity came mostly from newly produced T cells.

The TCRbeta library was prepared with unique molecular identifiers. TCRdb ran MiXCR on the PCR reads and lists one entry per CDR3 protein. The repertoire includes over 150,000 distinct CDR3 sequences, 6.3% of them detected once, and roughly 4.7% sits in the top ten. The sequences come from PBMCs, collected before TCRalphabeta/CD19-depleted stem cell transplant. This chain links TRBV15 with TRBJ1-3, with D uncertain. The TCR was taken from a girl under three years old with combined immunodeficiency, due to receive a stem cell transplant. The CDR3, as DNA: TGTGCCACCAGCAGAGATCAAGGGTCTGGAAACACCATATATTTT. Protein: CATSRDQGSGNTIYF.